The 27 T cell receptor beta chains in this list originate from one sample, sequenced in a study of beta chain features in type 1 diabetes. cDNA synthesis used the whole RNA isolate, giving expressed TCRB sequences. Assay: immunoSEQ multiplex PCR; the TCRdb copy retains only in-frame clones and omits some. The table records approximately 340,000 clones, around 15% of them present only once. Material: naive CD4+ T cells from blood. These receptor sequences come from a woman between 18 and 29 years old in good health.

In this sample, this clone turned up a few times. V gene TRBV2 combines with J gene TRBJ2-5; 7 positions match TRBD1. The trim removed 4 bases at V and 1 base at J, leaving 3 bases unmatched. This CDR3 is built from 14 residues. CDR1 and CDR2 (germline): SNHLY, FYNNEI. CDR3: CASSVDRSQETQYF. As DNA, the CDR3 is TGTGCCAGCAGTGTGGACAGGAGCCAAGAGACCCAGTACTTC.

The gene calls are TRBV27 and TRBJ2-7; 12 nucleotides align to TRBD2. The CDR3 spans 14 residues. The V and J ends lost 10 bases and 1 base, in that order; junction bases with no gene match: 5. Germline-derived CDR1 and CDR2 are MNHEY and SMNVEV (reference sequence). The chain's CDR3 is CAIKTSGSSYEQYF. CDR3 nucleotide sequence: TGTGCCATCAAGACTAGCGGGAGTTCCTACGAGCAGTACTTC.

The chain uses TRBV5-1 and TRBJ2-1; D perhaps matches TRBD1 (5 bases). Trimming removed 2 bases at V and 5 bases at J, with 11 bases between. Looked up from germline, CDR1 is SGHRS and CDR2 is YFSETQ. The CDR3 covers 14 residues. The CDR3 DNA follows: TGCGCCAGCAGCTTAACGTCAGGGAACAATGAGCAGTTCTTC. The encoded protein is CASSLTSGNNEQFF.

This clone was seen a handful of times. The chain uses TRBV29-1 and TRBJ1-1; D perhaps matches TRBD1 (6 bases). CDR1 and CDR2 (germline): SQVTM, ANQGSEA. The CDR3 is 12 amino acids. Trimming removed 4 bases from V and 5 bases from J, with 11 bases in between. CDR3 in amino acids: CSVVWGHTEAFF. In nucleotides, the CDR3 is TGCAGCGTTGTGTGGGGACATACTGAAGCTTTCTTT.

This clone has more than one count but fewer than ten. V and J are TRBV4-3 and TRBJ2-5, with 8 nucleotides matching TRBD1. The CDR3 has 17 amino acids. The V segment lost 0 bases and the J segment 2 bases; nucleotides outside the gene matches: 8. CDR1 and CDR2 from the germline V gene are LGHNA and YSLEER. CDR3 sequence: CASSQDSPGGLQETQYF. CDR3 DNA sequence: TGCGCCAGCAGCCAAGATTCACCAGGGGGCTTGCAAGAGACCCAGTACTTC.

This clone was seen only a few times. The CDR3 is CSASAYEQYF. The CDR3 coding sequence is TGCAGTGCTAGCGCCTACGAGCAGTACTTC. The chain couples TRBV20-1 to TRBJ2-7; D is unresolved. Germline V gene lookup returns CDR1 DFQATT and CDR2 SNEGSKA (reference sequence). V gave up 3 bases and J gave up 2 bases, with 2 bases separating them. The CDR3 runs to 10 residues.

The chain is built from TRBV14 and TRBJ2-1, with 10 bases that match TRBD1. CDR1 SGHDN and CDR2 FVKESK come from the germline V gene. Trimming at V came to 2 bases and at J to 7 bases, leaving 8 bases not matched to a gene. This CDR3 region has 16 residues. The CDR3 nucleotides read TGTGCCAGCAGCCAATGGGCGGGACAGGGGATGAATGAGCAGTTCTTC. It translates to CASSQWAGQGMNEQFF.

The gene calls are TRBV5-6 and TRBJ2-2; 8 bases match TRBD1. V dropped 0 bases and J dropped 6; count of bases not matched to a gene: 7. Per germline, CDR1 SGHDT and CDR2 YYEEEE. The length of the CDR3 is 16 residues. In nucleotides, the CDR3 is TGTGCCAGCAGCTTGGTTCAGGGGGCTTATGCCGGGGAGCTGTTTTTT. It translates to CASSLVQGAYAGELFF. Drawing the rest from reference TRBV5-6 and TRBJ2-2, the complete variable domain is DAGVTQSPTHLIKTRGQQVTLRCSPKSGHDTVSWYQQALGQGPQFIFQYYEEEERQRGNFPDRFSGHQFPNYSSELNVNALLLGDSALYLCASSLVQGAYAGELFFGEGSRLTVL.

This chain connects TRBV6-6 to TRBJ2-7, with 9 nucleotides matching TRBD2. V shed 10 bases and J 4 bases; nucleotides not matched to a gene: 11. The CDR3 has 14 amino acids. Germline values: CDR1 MNHNY, CDR2 SVGAGI (reference sequence). Written as DNA, the CDR3 is TGTGCCACCTTTCAATCAGCGGGAGGATACGAGCAGTACTTC. It encodes CATFQSAGGYEQYF.

The chain uses TRBV6-6 and TRBJ2-5; TRBD1 agrees at 8 bases. The CDR3 is 16 residues long. Germline CDR1 reads MNHNY; CDR2 reads SVGAGI (reference sequence). V gave up 0 bases and J gave up 5 bases; unmatched junction bases: 8. Here the CDR3 DNA reads TGTGCCAGCAGTTACTCGGACAGGGCATTCTCGGAGACCCAGTACTTC. It encodes CASSYSDRAFSETQYF.

V usage is TRBV19 and J usage is TRBJ2-7, with D possibly TRBD1 on 5 matching bases. Per germline, CDR1 LNHDA and CDR2 SQIVND (reference sequence). The CDR3 is 12 residues long. V lost 3 bases and J lost 4, with 7 bases in between. The CDR3 DNA follows: TGTGCCAGTAGTATGGCAGGGTACGAGCAGTACTTC. The encoded protein is CASSMAGYEQYF.

The chain has TRBV30 and TRBJ2-1; 7 nucleotides line up with TRBD2. CDR3 length equals 12 residues. The germline V gene encodes CDR1 GTSNPN and CDR2 SVGIG (reference sequence). V lost 5 bases and J lost 7; bases outside the gene matches: 5. CDR3 sequence: CAWRERGNEQFF. The CDR3 nucleotides read TGTGCCTGGCGGGAGCGGGGAAATGAGCAGTTCTTC.

The chain has TRBV19 and TRBJ2-1; TRBD2 agrees at 7 bases. The V and J ends lost 5 bases and 0 bases, in that order; junction bases with no gene match: 4. The CDR3 is made up of 15 amino acids. Per germline, CDR1 LNHDA and CDR2 SQIVND (reference sequence). The CDR3 nucleotides read TGTGCCAGTAGTGCACTAGCGCACTCCTACAATGAGCAGTTCTTC. Protein sequence: CASSALAHSYNEQFF.

This clone has a handful of counts. The gene calls are TRBV9 and TRBJ2-7; possibly TRBD2 for D (5 bases). CDR3 length equals 14 residues. Trimming removed 2 bases at V and 0 bases at J, with 9 bases between. Germline values: CDR1 SGDLS, CDR2 YYNGEE. The CDR3 protein is CASSVQAGSYEQYF. CDR3 bases: TGTGCCAGCAGCGTCCAGGCGGGCTCCTACGAGCAGTACTTC.

This clone has more than one count but fewer than ten. This CDR3 is also generated by other DNA sequences in the sample. The chain links TRBV28 to TRBJ2-6, with D unresolved. V dropped 5 bases and J dropped 0 bases, with 8 bases sitting between them. CDR1 MDHEN and CDR2 SYDVKM come from the germline V gene. CDR3 length: 15 residues. The CDR3 DNA sequence: TGTGCCAGCAGTGTCCATAGCTCTGGGGCCAACGTCCTGACTTTC. It yields the protein CASSVHSSGANVLTF.

The V and J genes are TRBV7-2 and TRBJ2-1, with a tentative D call TRBD2 (5 bases). The CDR3 runs 13 residues. Germline CDR1 is SGHTA and CDR2 is FQGNSA. Trimming took off 3 bases at V and 9 bases at J, with 12 bases between the two ends. For the CDR3, the DNA is TGTGCCAGCAGCTTCGACTATCTGGGTGAGCAGTTCTTC. This codes for CASSFDYLGEQFF.

The gene calls are TRBV5-4 and TRBJ2-3, with a tentative D call TRBD2 (6 bases). The CDR3 is made up of 13 amino acids. Germline V lookup: CDR1 SGHNT, CDR2 YYREEE (reference sequence). Trimming removed 4 bases at V and 5 bases at J, with 11 bases between. The chain's CDR3 is CASSPQGGDTQYF. For the CDR3, the DNA is TGTGCCAGCAGCCCCCAGGGAGGAGATACGCAGTATTTT.

This clone was counted only a few times. The chain uses TRBV14 and TRBJ1-5; D call uncertain. This CDR3 is 12 amino acids long. Trimming took 4 bases from V and 3 from J, leaving 4 bases between them. Per the germline V gene, CDR1 is SGHDN and CDR2 is FVKESK. As DNA, the CDR3 is TGTGCCAGCAGCCTCCTCAATCAGCCCCAGCATTTT. Amino acids: CASSLLNQPQHF.

This sequence joins TRBV4-1 and TRBJ1-4; D may be TRBD1 (5 bases). The germline V gene has CDR1 MGHRA and CDR2 YSYEKL. With 1 base removed from V and 7 bases from J, the gap between germline ends came to 7 bases. CDR3 length equals 13 residues. The CDR3 nucleotides are TGCGCCAGCAGCCAAGGGACACGTGAAAAACTGTTTTTT. Translating it yields CASSQGTREKLFF.

This clone was seen more than once but under ten times. This chain connects TRBV18 to TRBJ2-1; D remains ambiguous. The CDR3 runs to 11 residues. V lost 3 bases and J lost 8, with 5 bases in between. Germline CDR1 is KGHSH and CDR2 is LQKENI. CDR3 nucleotides: TGTGCCAGCTCACCCCGCGATGAGCAGTTCTTC. Protein: CASSPRDEQFF. The full variable domain, completed using reference TRBV18 and TRBJ2-1, is NAGVMQNPRHLVRRRGQEARLRCSPMKGHSHVYWYRQLPEEGLKFMVYLQKENIIDESGMPKERFSAEFPKEGPSILRIQQVVRGDSAAYFCASSPRDEQFFGPGTRLTVL.

This clone was counted between two and nine times. Different DNA sequences within this sample yield the same CDR3. The chain carries TRBV5-1 and TRBJ2-1; 8 nucleotides agree with TRBD2. J lost 4 bases, V lost 4 bases, and 7 bases had no gene match. The length of the CDR3 is 15 residues. Per the germline V gene, CDR1 is SGHRS and CDR2 is YFSETQ. The CDR3 DNA sequence: TGCGCCAGCAGCCCTACTAGCGGAAGTTACAATGAGCAGTTCTTC. Its translation is CASSPTSGSYNEQFF.

The V and J genes are TRBV27 and TRBJ2-3; D unresolved. Germline V gene lookup returns CDR1 MNHEY and CDR2 SMNVEV (reference sequence). V shed 4 bases and J shed 6 bases, with 8 bases lying between them. The CDR3 spans 12 residues. CDR3 sequence reads: CASSSPSDTQYF. The CDR3 DNA is TGTGCCAGCAGTTCTCCTTCTGATACGCAGTATTTT.

The chain is built from TRBV7-2 and TRBJ2-5, with 14 bases matching TRBD2. Germline assignment: CDR1 SGHTA and CDR2 FQGNSA. J was trimmed by 4 bases and V by 5 bases; bases with no gene match: 6. The CDR3 spans 16 residues. For the CDR3, the DNA is TGTGCCAGCAGCCAAACCGGGACTAGCGGGAGAGAGACCCAGTACTTC. As protein: CASSQTGTSGRETQYF.

CDR3: CASSRGIFQPQHF. CDR3 sequence (DNA): TGTGCCAGCAGTCGCGGGATTTTTCAGCCCCAGCATTTT. J is TRBJ1-5 and V is TRBV28, with D unresolved. Trimming pared 5 bases from V and 6 bases from J, leaving 11 bases between. Germline CDR1 MDHEN, CDR2 SYDVKM. The CDR3 has 13 residues.

This chain uses TRBV9 with TRBJ2-5; D is perhaps TRBD2 (6 bases). The CDR3 contains 14 residues. CDR1 and CDR2 from the germline V gene are SGDLS and YYNGEE. The germline V and J ends were trimmed by 4 bases and 1 base, with 11 bases remaining between them. The CDR3 protein is CASSFSTSQETQYF. The DNA for the CDR3 is TGTGCCAGCAGCTTTTCGACTAGCCAAGAGACCCAGTACTTC.

This clone turned up a few times. The chain joins TRBV5-6 to TRBJ2-1, with D perhaps matching TRBD1 (6 bases). The CDR3 sequence is 17 residues long. V dropped 4 bases and J dropped 2 bases, with 19 bases sitting between them. The germline gives CDR1 SGHDT, CDR2 YYEEEE. The DNA of the CDR3 is TGTGCCAGCAGCCCACTTGACAGGCGAGCGACCTACAATGAGCAGTTCTTC. Translating gives CASSPLDRRATYNEQFF. The whole variable domain, remainder taken from reference TRBV5-6 and TRBJ2-1, is DAGVTQSPTHLIKTRGQQVTLRCSPKSGHDTVSWYQQALGQGPQFIFQYYEEEERQRGNFPDRFSGHQFPNYSSELNVNALLLGDSALYLCASSPLDRRATYNEQFFGPGTRLTVL.

The chain recombines TRBV15 with TRBJ2-7; possible D gene TRBD1, 5 bases. CDR3 length: 12 amino acids. Germline lookup yields CDR1 LNHNV and CDR2 YYDKDF (reference sequence). V lost 3 bases to trimming and J lost 5 bases, with 8 bases between them. The chain's CDR3 is CATSRDTNEQYF. In DNA form, the CDR3 reads TGTGCCACCAGCAGGGACACGAACGAGCAGTACTTC.